A selection of T cell receptor beta chains follows, all from one sample in a study of shared clonotypes between healthy human individuals. The data were produced by immunoSEQ multiplex PCR, yet TCRdb's version contains in-frame clones alone and is incomplete. The sample has roughly 1,000,000 clones; about 80% are singletons. Sequencing was done on a sample of memory CD4+ T cells from PBMCs. The receptors come from a man between 18 and 29 years old in good health. Some clones in this sample may be carry-over from other donors' samples. Each CDR3 is given with its conserved first and last residue. D genes are given only for firm matches. Size tells how often a clone was seen (once, few, many) or the class of an expanded clone, and some rows leave it out.

>NA|NA|TRBJ2-7|TRBV19
TGTGCCAGATTGGGCGTTACCTACGAGCAGTACTTC
CARLGVTYEQYF
>TRBD1|NA|TRBJ2-2|TRBV5-6
TGTGCCAGCAGGTTAGCAGGACAGGGAACCGGGGAGCTGTTTTTT
CASRLAGQGTGELFF
>NA|NA|TRBJ2-1|TRBV6-4
TGTGCCAGCACCCCCCAAGCTAGCCGCTACAATGAGCAGTTCTTC
CASTPQASRYNEQFF
>TRBD1|NA|TRBJ1-3|TRBV5-1
TGCGCCAGCAGCGTCTTACTTACAGGGGGCACATCGTACTCTGGAAACACCATATATTTT
CASSVLLTGGTSYSGNTIYF
>NA|NA|TRBJ1-3|TRBV28
TGTGCCAGCAGTTTTGGAGGAAACACCATATATTTT
CASSFGGNTIYF
>TRBD1|once|TRBJ2-7|TRBV4-1
TGCGCCAGGCCCGGGACAGGGAGTTACGAGCAGTACTTC
CARPGTGSYEQYF
>NA|NA|TRBJ2-3|TRBV4-2
TGTGCCAGCAGCCAAGATCAGGAGGTCACAGATACGCAGTATTTT
CASSQDQEVTDTQYF
>NA|NA|TRBJ2-1|TRBV19
TGTGCCAGTAGTACAGTTAACAATGAGCAGTTCTTC
CASSTVNNEQFF
>NA|NA|TRBJ2-3|TRBV5-1
TGCGCCAGCAGCTTGACAACGGGGAGCACAGATACGCAGTATTTT
CASSLTTGSTDTQYF
>TRBD2|NA|TRBJ2-7|TRBV6-5
TGTGCCAGCAGCCCCGTGGTAGCGGGGACCTACGAGCAGTACTTC
CASSPVVAGTYEQYF
>TRBD2|NA|TRBJ2-1|TRBV5-1
TGCGCCAGCAGCTTGGGGGCGGCTAGCGGCTACAATGAGCAGTTCTTC
CASSLGAASGYNEQFF
>TRBD1|few|TRBJ2-5|TRBV9
TGTGCCAGCAGCGTAGCTACTGGGACAGGGACTCAAGAGACCCAGTACTTC
CASSVATGTGTQETQYF
>NA|NA|TRBJ1-4|TRBV18
TGTGCCAGCTCACCTGCGGGAGCGGGGACTGAAAAACTGTTTTTT
CASSPAGAGTEKLFF
>NA|NA|TRBJ1-1|TRBV18
TGTGCCAGCTCACCGCCCGGTTCCACAGGGTTAAACACTGAAGCTTTCTTT
CASSPPGSTGLNTEAFF
>NA|NA|TRBJ2-2|TRBV19
TGTGCCAGTAGTATAGTAGGAGGTAGCACCGGGGAGCTGTTTTTT
CASSIVGGSTGELFF
>NA|NA|TRBJ1-4|TRBV6-5
TGTGCCAGCAGTTACCGTGGTGTAGCAACTAATGAAAAACTGTTTTTT
CASSYRGVATNEKLFF
>NA|NA|TRBJ2-1|TRBV7-9
TGTGCCAGCCGCTTTGACAGAAACAATGAGCAGTTCTTC
CASRFDRNNEQFF
>NA|NA|TRBJ2-1|TRBV2
TGTGCCAGCGCCGCTAGCTTCTATGAGCAGTTCTTC
CASAASFYEQFF
>NA|NA|TRBJ2-7|TRBV5-4
TGTGCCAGCAGCCCGGGACGCCAACCCTACGAGCAGTACTTC
CASSPGRQPYEQYF
>TRBD2|NA|TRBJ2-7|TRBV14
TGTGCCAGCAGCCAAGATCGGGGGACTAGGCAGTACTTC
CASSQDRGTRQYF
>NA|few|TRBJ1-4|TRBV5-4
TGTGCCAGCAGCTTGGGGGGGGCAACTAATGAAAAACTGTTTTTT
CASSLGGATNEKLFF
>NA|NA|TRBJ2-6|TRBV19
TGTGCCAGTAGTATACAGGTCAGGGGTAGCAGCTCTGGGGCCAACGTCCTGACTTTC
CASSIQVRGSSSGANVLTF
>NA|NA|TRBJ1-2|TRBV2
TGTGCCAGCAGTAAAGAAAACAAGGGACAATTCCATGGCTACACCTTC
CASSKENKGQFHGYTF
>TRBD2|NA|TRBJ2-1|TRBV11-2
TGTGCCAGCAGCCCCGCCCCCCCGCTAGCGGGATTTAATGAGCAGTTCTTC
CASSPAPPLAGFNEQFF
>NA|NA|TRBJ2-1|TRBV5-8
TGTGCCAGCAGCTTGTTTCAGGGAGCGGAGAGCTCCTACAATGAGCAGTTCTTC
CASSLFQGAESSYNEQFF
>TRBD1|NA|TRBJ1-4|TRBV2
TGTGCCAGCAGTTCACAGGGGGGGGATGAAAAACTGTTTTTT
CASSSQGGDEKLFF
>NA|NA|TRBJ1-5|TRBV6-1
TGTGCCAGCATTCCGTTCTTGAGCAATCAGCCCCAGCATTTT
CASIPFLSNQPQHF
>NA|NA|TRBJ2-5|TRBV7-2
TGTGCCAGCAGCGTAAATATCCGACCCGCAGGGGTTGGAGAGACCCAGTACTTC
CASSVNIRPAGVGETQYF
>TRBD1|NA|TRBJ1-6|TRBV5-1
TGCGCCAGTACAAAGACAGGGCGAGATAATTCACCCCTCCACTTT
CASTKTGRDNSPLHF
>TRBD1|NA|TRBJ1-4|TRBV9
TGTGCCAGCAGCCCGACCGGGACAGCACATAATGAAAAACTGTTTTTT
CASSPTGTAHNEKLFF
>NA|NA|TRBJ1-2|TRBV28
TGTGCCAGCAGACAAGGGGACCCAGGCTATGGCTACACCTTC
CASRQGDPGYGYTF
>NA|few|TRBJ2-7|TRBV15
TGTGCCACCAGTACCCGGTGGGGCGGAGGGAATACCTACGAGCAGTACTTC
CATSTRWGGGNTYEQYF
>NA|NA|TRBJ1-2|TRBV9
TGTGCCAGCACCCTCTCGCCGGTATATGGCTACACCTTC
CASTLSPVYGYTF
>TRBD2|NA|TRBJ2-3|TRBV5-1
TGCGCCAGCAGCCCCCCGGGACTAGCGGGAGGCGTAGATACGCAGTATTTT
CASSPPGLAGGVDTQYF
>TRBD2|few|TRBJ2-7|TRBV10-3
TGTGCCATCAGGGGCGGGAGCTCCTACGAGCAGTACTTC
CAIRGGSSYEQYF
>TRBD1|NA|TRBJ2-3|TRBV28
TGTGCCAGCAGCGATATTCCGGGACAGGGCCCCACAGATACGCAGTATTTT
CASSDIPGQGPTDTQYF
>NA|NA|TRBJ1-4|TRBV7-9
TGTGCCAGCAGCCGCACGGGACTTAGGGGCGAAAAACTGTTTTTT
CASSRTGLRGEKLFF
>TRBD2|NA|TRBJ2-7|TRBV7-9
TGTGCCAGCAGCCCGGGACTAGCGGGAGTAGTTGGCGAGCAGTACTTC
CASSPGLAGVVGEQYF
>TRBD1|NA|TRBJ2-6|TRBV6-4
TGTGCCAGCAGTGACACCCCCGGAGCCGGGACAGGCCCCCCTGGGGCCAACGTCCTGACTTTC
CASSDTPGAGTGPPGANVLTF
>NA|NA|TRBJ2-7|TRBV27
TGTGCCAGCAGTTTAACAGGGCTGGGGGAGCAGTACTTC
CASSLTGLGEQYF
>NA|NA|TRBJ2-5|TRBV9
TGTGCCAGCCCCGGACTCAAGCTCACCCAAGAGACCCAGTACTTC
CASPGLKLTQETQYF
>TRBD2|NA|TRBJ2-1|TRBV4-1
TGCGCCAGCAGCCAGGTAGACCTGGGGCTAGCGGCCTACAATGAGCAGTTCTTC
CASSQVDLGLAAYNEQFF
>NA|few|TRBJ2-7|TRBV5-1
TGCGCCAGCAGCTTGGGTTCCTTCTCCGAGCAGTACTTC
CASSLGSFSEQYF
>NA|NA|TRBJ2-5|TRBV30
TGTGCCTGGAGTACCCGGGGTAGCAGGAAAGAGACCCAGTACTTC
CAWSTRGSRKETQYF
>NA|NA|TRBJ1-2|TRBV7-8
TGTGCCAGCAGCTCGGGGACCCTCTATGGCTACACCTTC
CASSSGTLYGYTF
>NA|NA|TRBJ1-5|TRBV6-5
TGTGCCAGCAGGCGGGGGGGGGAGGGCAATCAGCCCCAGCATTTT
CASRRGGEGNQPQHF